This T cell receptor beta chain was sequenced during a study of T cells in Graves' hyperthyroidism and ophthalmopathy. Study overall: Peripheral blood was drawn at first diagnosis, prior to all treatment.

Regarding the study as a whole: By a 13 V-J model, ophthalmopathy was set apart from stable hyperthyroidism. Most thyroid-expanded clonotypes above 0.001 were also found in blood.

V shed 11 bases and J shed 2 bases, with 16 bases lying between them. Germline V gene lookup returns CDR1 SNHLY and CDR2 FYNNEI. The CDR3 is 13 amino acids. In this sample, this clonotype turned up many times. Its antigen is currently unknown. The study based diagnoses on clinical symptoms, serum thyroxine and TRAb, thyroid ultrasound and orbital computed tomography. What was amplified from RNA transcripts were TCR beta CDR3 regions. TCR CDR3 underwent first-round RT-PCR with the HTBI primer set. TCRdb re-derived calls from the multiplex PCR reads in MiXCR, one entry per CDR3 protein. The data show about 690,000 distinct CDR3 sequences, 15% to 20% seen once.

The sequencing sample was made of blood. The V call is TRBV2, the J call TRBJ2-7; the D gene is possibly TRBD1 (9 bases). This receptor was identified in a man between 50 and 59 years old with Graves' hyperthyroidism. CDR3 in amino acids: CAAGGDRAYEQYF. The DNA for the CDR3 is TGTGCCGCCGGGGGGGACAGGGCCTACGAGCAGTACTTC.